This record covers a single T cell receptor (beta chain). No antigen is known for it. Germline V gene lookup returns CDR1 SNHLY and CDR2 FYNNEI. V shed 6 bases and J shed 6 bases, with 11 bases lying between them. This CDR3 has 12 residues. A J-beta primer mix and a sample-barcoded 5' primer were used in a second PCR of roughly 7 to 12 cycles. TCRdb reanalysed the 5' RACE reads using MiXCR and keeps one entry per CDR3 protein. The sample records approximately 1.5 million distinct CDR3 sequences, 30% to 35% being singletons. The data originate from a study of blood T cells in healthy people across ages. Study results and caveats: Measured against age, TCR beta diversity per million T cells decreased in a roughly linear manner. Estimates of total diversity, which came from one million sequenced T cells, were considered to be underestimates.

Sequenced sample: blood. This receptor was taken from a woman in her 30s in good health. The chain has TRBV2 and TRBJ1-2; D is possibly TRBD1 (5 bases). CDR3 sequence reads: CASRIGDDGYTF. The CDR3 DNA sequence: TGTGCCAGCAGAATAGGGGACGATGGCTACACCTTC.